These 17 T cell receptor beta chains came from one sample sequenced in a study of shared T cell receptors in the human thymus (dated by TCRdb to about 2021). Libraries were built with the immunoSEQ multiplex PCR assay. Drawn from immuneACCESS, this table holds only the in-frame rearrangements with V and J called that TCRdb kept. Clones are partly lost; checked studies trace under half to an unresolved V gene and leave the rest unexplained. In this sample the table shows hundreds of thousands of clones, over 75% of which occur a single time. 0.0094% of the sample goes to the ten largest clones. These same records also appear under a second study, on human thymus T cells.

The sample consisted of thymocytes. These receptors came from a boy younger than two with a congenital heart defect. Donor details come from another sample of the same person, matched by shared clones.

This clone has only one observation. As DNA, the CDR3 is TGTGCCAGCAGTGTTCTAGCGGGGGGGCCGAGGAATGAGCAGTTCTTC. Encoded protein: CASSVLAGGPRNEQFF. J is TRBJ2-1 and V is TRBV6-1, with 12 positions matching TRBD2. The CDR3 covers 16 residues. The germline V gene has CDR1 MNHNS and CDR2 SASEGT. J was trimmed by 7 bases and V by 4 bases; bases with no gene match: 8.

The sample holds one count of this clone. This chain uses TRBV7-3 with TRBJ2-1, with 11 bases fitting TRBD2. The junction had 5 bases not matched to a gene; V was cut back by 2 bases and J by 5 bases. The CDR3 consists of 16 residues. Germline assignment: CDR1 SGHTA and CDR2 FQGTGA. The CDR3 reads CASSLPLAGGNNEQFF. CDR3 nucleotides: TGTGCCAGCAGCTTACCCCTAGCGGGGGGTAACAATGAGCAGTTCTTC.

This sequence joins TRBV7-2 and TRBJ2-1; 8 nucleotides agree with TRBD2. CDR1 SGHTA and CDR2 FQGNSA come from the germline V gene. V trimming: 2 bases; J trimming: 8 bases; junction bases outside the gene matches: 8. The CDR3 loop spans 15 amino acids. CDR3 sequence: CASSLFGGGIDEQFF. As DNA, the CDR3 is TGTGCCAGCAGCTTATTCGGGGGGGGCATTGATGAGCAGTTCTTC.

The rearrangement joins TRBV4-1 to TRBJ2-7; TRBD2 might be the D (6 bases). The ends were cut back, 0 bases at V and 4 bases at J, with 7 bases in the middle. The germline V gene has CDR1 MGHRA and CDR2 YSYEKL. CDR3 length: 13 residues. This CDR3 reads CASSQEGGYEQYF. DNA of the CDR3: TGCGCCAGCAGCCAAGAGGGGGGATACGAGCAGTACTTC.

This clone has only one observation. The V call is TRBV7-2, the J call TRBJ1-6; D remains unclear. The V gene's germline CDR1 is SGHTA and CDR2 FQGNSA. Between the trimmed V and J ends, which lost 1 base and 7 bases, there was a span of 14 bases. CDR3 length equals 16 residues. The CDR3 is CASSLVGLPRNSPLHF. The CDR3 DNA is TGTGCCAGCAGCTTAGTTGGGCTACCACGGAATTCACCCCTCCACTTT.

The chain couples TRBV18 to TRBJ2-7, with 10 bases that match TRBD1. V lost 3 bases, J lost 5 bases, and 4 bases stayed unmatched. In germline, CDR1 is KGHSH, CDR2 LQKENI. There are 14 residues in the CDR3. The CDR3 loop reads CASSPPDRGDEQYF. Here the CDR3 DNA reads TGTGCCAGCTCACCGCCGGACAGGGGGGACGAGCAGTACTTC.

The rearrangement links TRBV10-3 to TRBJ2-1, with 16 positions matching TRBD2. V gave up 4 bases and J gave up 8 bases; unmatched junction bases: 8. The germline V gene encodes CDR1 ENHRY and CDR2 SYGVKD. The CDR3 totals 17 residues. The CDR3 protein is CAISGGTSGRALHEQFF. CDR3 DNA: TGTGCCATCAGTGGCGGGACTAGCGGGAGGGCCTTGCATGAGCAGTTCTTC.

The genes are TRBV4-1 and TRBJ2-6; the D is unclear. Germline V gene data show CDR1 as MGHRA and CDR2 as YSYEKL. The CDR3 runs 14 residues. Trimming removed 2 bases at V and 1 base at J, with 3 bases between. CDR3 DNA sequence: TGCGCCAGCAGCCAACCTTCTGGGGCCAACGTCCTGACTTTC. Encoded protein: CASSQPSGANVLTF.

The V call is TRBV6-1, the J call TRBJ1-2; possibly TRBD1 for D (6 bases). Germline CDR1 reads MNHNS; CDR2 reads SASEGT. The V and J ends lost 6 bases and 3 bases respectively, with 17 bases between them. This CDR3 is built from 15 residues. DNA of the CDR3: TGTGCCAGCAGCCGACAGGAGTCTGTATACTATGGCTACACCTTC. Amino acid sequence: CASSRQESVYYGYTF.

J is TRBJ2-1 and V is TRBV9, with no clear D. Germline V gene lookup returns CDR1 SGDLS and CDR2 YYNGEE. The germline V and J ends were trimmed by 0 bases and 0 bases, with 7 bases remaining between them. The CDR3 spans 15 residues. The CDR3 nucleotides are TGTGCCAGCAGCGTAGAGAAGAGCTCCTACAATGAGCAGTTCTTC. Amino acid sequence: CASSVEKSSYNEQFF. The complete variable domain, with remaining parts taken from reference TRBV9 and TRBJ2-1, reads DSGVTQTPKHLITATGQRVTLRCSPRSGDLSVYWYQQSLDQGLQFLIQYYNGEERAKGNILERFSAQQFPDLHSELNLSSLELGDSALYFCASSVEKSSYNEQFFGPGTRLTVL.

The chain joins TRBV5-4 to TRBJ2-7; TRBD1 matches 12 bases. Germline lookup yields CDR1 SGHNT and CDR2 YYREEE (reference sequence). J gave up 2 bases and V 3 bases, and 6 bases lay outside the gene matches. CDR3 size: 16 residues. The CDR3 nucleotides read TGTGCCAGCAGCTCTGGGACAGGGGGCGTCCCCTACGAGCAGTACTTC. Amino acid sequence: CASSSGTGGVPYEQYF.

The CDR3 sequence: CASSLGTIWGYTF. The CDR3 nucleotides read TGTGCCAGCAGCTTAGGGACTATCTGGGGCTACACCTTC. V and J are TRBV7-9 and TRBJ1-2; D gene uncertain. CDR3 size: 13 residues. Germline V gene sequence: CDR1 SEHNR, CDR2 FQNEAQ (reference sequence). Trimming removed 1 base from V and 8 bases from J, with 11 bases in between. The variable domain in full, completed from reference TRBV7-9 and TRBJ1-2, reads DTGVSQNPRHKITKRGQNVTFRCDPISEHNRLYWYRQTLGQGPEFLTYFQNEAQLEKSRLLSDRFSAERPKGSFSTLEIQRTEQGDSAMYLCASSLGTIWGYTFGSGTRLTVV.

This clone was seen a few times. This sequence joins TRBV7-9 and TRBJ1-2; D is unresolved. The CDR3 length is 13 residues. Germline values: CDR1 SEHNR, CDR2 FQNEAQ (reference sequence). The germline V and J ends were trimmed by 2 bases and 6 bases, with 10 bases remaining between them. CDR3: CASSLNPGNGYTF. In nucleotides, the CDR3 is TGTGCCAGCAGCTTAAATCCAGGAAATGGCTACACCTTC.

The chain joins TRBV9 to TRBJ2-7; D might be TRBD2 (5 bases). Germline values: CDR1 SGDLS, CDR2 YYNGEE. Trimming pared 4 bases from V and 5 bases from J, leaving 13 bases between. The CDR3 covers 13 residues. The CDR3 nucleotides read TGTGCCAGCAGCCCACAAACTAGGGACGAGCAGTACTTC. This sequence encodes CASSPQTRDEQYF.

The V and J genes are TRBV4-3 and TRBJ2-4; 13 nucleotides line up with TRBD2. CDR3 length equals 19 residues. CDR1 LGHNA and CDR2 YSLEER come from the germline V gene. Trimming took 0 bases from V and 0 from J; bases not matched to a gene: 5. Here the CDR3 reads CASSQEGTSGKLAKNIQYF. CDR3 DNA: TGCGCCAGCAGCCAAGAAGGGACTAGCGGGAAACTAGCCAAAAACATTCAGTACTTC.

This chain links TRBV19 with TRBJ1-6, with 8 bases identical to TRBD1. The ends lost 5 bases at V and 5 bases at J; junction bases unmatched: 2. CDR1 is LNHDA, CDR2 SQIVND, per germline (reference sequence). CDR3 size: 14 residues. The CDR3 loop is CASSPGQDNSPLHF. CDR3 coding DNA: TGTGCCAGTAGTCCGGGACAGGATAATTCACCCCTCCACTTT.

The J gene is TRBJ2-7, the V gene TRBV25-1; 8 bases line up with TRBD1. Germline V gene sequence: CDR1 MGHDK, CDR2 SYGVNS. The CDR3 totals 16 residues. J gave up 9 bases and V 3 bases, and 16 bases lay outside the gene matches. This chain's CDR3 is CASSDHRQGRTPLQYF. The CDR3 bases are TGTGCCAGCAGTGACCATAGACAGGGGAGAACCCCGTTGCAGTACTTC.